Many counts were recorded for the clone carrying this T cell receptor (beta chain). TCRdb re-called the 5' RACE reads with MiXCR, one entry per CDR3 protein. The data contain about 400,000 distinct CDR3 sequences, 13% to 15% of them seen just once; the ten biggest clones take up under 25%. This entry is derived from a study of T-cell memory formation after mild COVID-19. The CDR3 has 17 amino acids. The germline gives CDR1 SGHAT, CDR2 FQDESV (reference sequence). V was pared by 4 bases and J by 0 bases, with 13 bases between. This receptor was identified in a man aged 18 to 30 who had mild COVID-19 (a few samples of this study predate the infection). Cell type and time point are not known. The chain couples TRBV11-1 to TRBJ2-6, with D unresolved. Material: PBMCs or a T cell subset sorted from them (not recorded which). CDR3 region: CASSSFQYGSGANVLTF. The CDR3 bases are TGTGCCAGCAGCTCCTTCCAGTACGGCTCTGGGGCCAACGTCCTGACTTTC.